This TCR beta chain was sequenced during a study of OX40 agonist ivuxolimab in advanced cancers. At the level of the study: Patients were 82.7% male with ages roughly 20 to 80, mean 60. Antecedent anti-PD-1, anti-PD-L1 or anti-CTLA-4 therapy was permissible, with approximately 44% having received some. Regarding the study as a whole: Low normalized T-cell clonal expansion also characterized some of the nonresponders.

This clone was observed once. Its antigen remains unidentified. Enrollment shut out patients with autoimmune disease history or systemic immunosuppression. Clones were sequenced by immunoSEQ multiplex PCR, and TCRdb holds only the in-frame ones, with some missing. The profile shows more than 80,000 clones, less than 95% of them singletons. Germline CDR1 SGHNT, CDR2 YYREEE (reference sequence). With 3 bases clipped from V and 7 bases from J, the junction kept 3 bases outside the gene matches. The CDR3 covers 15 residues. V gene TRBV5-4 combines with J gene TRBJ2-2, with 13 bases that match TRBD2. The specimen was CD4+ or CD8+ T cells sorted from blood, collected in a trial of the OX40 agonist ivuxolimab. The TCR comes from an adult with an advanced solid tumor such as melanoma, head and neck, liver or kidney cancer. The CDR3 region is CASSSRTSGSGELFF. The CDR3 bases are TGTGCCAGCAGCTCCAGGACTAGCGGGAGCGGGGAGCTGTTTTTT.